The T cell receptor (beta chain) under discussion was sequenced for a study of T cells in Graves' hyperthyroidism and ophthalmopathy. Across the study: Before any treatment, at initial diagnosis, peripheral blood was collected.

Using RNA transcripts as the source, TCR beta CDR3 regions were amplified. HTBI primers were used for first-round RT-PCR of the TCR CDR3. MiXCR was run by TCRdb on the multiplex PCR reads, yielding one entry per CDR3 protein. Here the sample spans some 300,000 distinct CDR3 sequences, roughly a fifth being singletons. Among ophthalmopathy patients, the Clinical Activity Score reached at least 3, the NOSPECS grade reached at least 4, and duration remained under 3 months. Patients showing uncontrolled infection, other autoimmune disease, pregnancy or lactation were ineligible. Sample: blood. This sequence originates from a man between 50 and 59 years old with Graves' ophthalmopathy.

This CDR3 reads CAISDAGNQPQHF. The CDR3 nucleotides read TGTGCCATCAGTGACGCAGGGAATCAGCCCCAGCATTTT. The V and J genes are TRBV10-3 and TRBJ1-5; TRBD1 is a possible D gene (5 bases). V shed 3 bases and J shed 4 bases, with 7 bases lying between them. The CDR3 is made up of 13 amino acids. The germline V gene encodes CDR1 ENHRY and CDR2 SYGVKD.